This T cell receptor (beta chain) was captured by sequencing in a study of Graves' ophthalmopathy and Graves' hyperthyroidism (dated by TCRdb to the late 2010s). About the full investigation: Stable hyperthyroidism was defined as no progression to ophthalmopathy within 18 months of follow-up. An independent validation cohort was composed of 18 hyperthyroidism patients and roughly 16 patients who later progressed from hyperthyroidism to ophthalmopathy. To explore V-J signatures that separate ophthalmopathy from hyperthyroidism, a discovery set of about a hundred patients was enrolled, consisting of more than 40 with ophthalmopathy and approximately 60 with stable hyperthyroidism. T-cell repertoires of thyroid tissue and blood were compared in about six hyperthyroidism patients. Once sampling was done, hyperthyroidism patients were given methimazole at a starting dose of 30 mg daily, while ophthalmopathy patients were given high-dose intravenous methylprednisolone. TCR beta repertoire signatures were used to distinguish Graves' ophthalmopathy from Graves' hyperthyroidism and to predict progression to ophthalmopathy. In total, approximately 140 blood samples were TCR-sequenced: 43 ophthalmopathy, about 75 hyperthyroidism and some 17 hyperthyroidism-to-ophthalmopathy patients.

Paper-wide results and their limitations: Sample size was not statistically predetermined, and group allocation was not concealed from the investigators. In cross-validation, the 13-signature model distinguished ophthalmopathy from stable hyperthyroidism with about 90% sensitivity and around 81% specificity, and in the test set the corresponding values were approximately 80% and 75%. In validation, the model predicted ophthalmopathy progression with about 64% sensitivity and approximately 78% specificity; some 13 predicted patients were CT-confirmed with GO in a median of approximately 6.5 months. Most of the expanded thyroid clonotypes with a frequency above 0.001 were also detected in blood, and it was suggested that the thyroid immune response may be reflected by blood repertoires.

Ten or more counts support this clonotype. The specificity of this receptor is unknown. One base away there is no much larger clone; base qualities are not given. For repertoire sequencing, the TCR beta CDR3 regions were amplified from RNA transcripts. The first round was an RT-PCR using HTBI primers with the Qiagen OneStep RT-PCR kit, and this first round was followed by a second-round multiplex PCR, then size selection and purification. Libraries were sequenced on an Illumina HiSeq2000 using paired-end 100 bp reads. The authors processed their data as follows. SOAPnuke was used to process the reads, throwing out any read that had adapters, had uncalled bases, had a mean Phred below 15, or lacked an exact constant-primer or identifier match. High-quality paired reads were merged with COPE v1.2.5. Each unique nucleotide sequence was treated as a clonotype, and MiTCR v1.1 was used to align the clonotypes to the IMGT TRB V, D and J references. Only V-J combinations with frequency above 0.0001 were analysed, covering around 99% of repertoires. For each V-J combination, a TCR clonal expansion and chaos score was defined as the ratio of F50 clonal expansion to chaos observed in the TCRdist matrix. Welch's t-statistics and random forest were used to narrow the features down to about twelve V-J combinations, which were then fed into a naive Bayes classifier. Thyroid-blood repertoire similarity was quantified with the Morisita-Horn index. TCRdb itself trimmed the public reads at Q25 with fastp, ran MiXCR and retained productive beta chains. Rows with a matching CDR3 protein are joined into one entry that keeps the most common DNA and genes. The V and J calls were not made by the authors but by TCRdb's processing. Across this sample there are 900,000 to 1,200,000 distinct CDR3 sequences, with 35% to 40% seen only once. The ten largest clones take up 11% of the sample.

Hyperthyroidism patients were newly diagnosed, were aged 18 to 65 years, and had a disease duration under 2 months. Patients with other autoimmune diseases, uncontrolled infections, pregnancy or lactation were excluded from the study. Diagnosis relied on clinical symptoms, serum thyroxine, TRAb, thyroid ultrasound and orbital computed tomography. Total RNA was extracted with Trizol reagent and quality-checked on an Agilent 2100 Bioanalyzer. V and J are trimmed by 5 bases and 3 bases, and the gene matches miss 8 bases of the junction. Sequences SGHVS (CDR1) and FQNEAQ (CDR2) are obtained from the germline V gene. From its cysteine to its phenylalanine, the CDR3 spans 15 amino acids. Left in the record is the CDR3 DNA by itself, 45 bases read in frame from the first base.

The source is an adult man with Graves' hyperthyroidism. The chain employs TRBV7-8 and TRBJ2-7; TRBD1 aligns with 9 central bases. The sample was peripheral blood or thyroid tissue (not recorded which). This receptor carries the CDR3 CASSLPSGQGYEQYF. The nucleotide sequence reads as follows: TGTGCCAGCAGCCTGCCCTCGGGACAGGGCTACGAGCAGTACTTC.